The clone carrying this T cell receptor beta chain was picked up many times. Its target is not known. The data stem from a study of neurological immune-mediated disorders. Points from the study as a whole: Healthy controls had more TCR clonal expansion than multiple sclerosis, which showed the least, whereas HTLV-1-associated myelopathy showed the most.

Template-switch 5'RACE cDNA synthesis added a 10-nucleotide unique molecular identifier. Each CDR3 protein gets one entry after TCRdb re-called the 5' RACE reads with MiXCR. This sample has tens of thousands of distinct CDR3 sequences, with approximately 11% found just once. The sample's time point: longitudinal time-point 1 (baseline). V lost 3 bases, J lost 1 base, and 15 bases stayed unmatched. Germline assignment: CDR1 SEHNR and CDR2 FQNEAQ (reference sequence). The CDR3 runs to 19 residues. The sequence was obtained from a male donor with HTLV-1-associated myelopathy (HAM/TSP). This chain uses TRBV7-9 with TRBJ1-5; 7 nucleotides match TRBD1. Sequenced input: PBMCs. For the CDR3, the DNA is TGTGCCAGCAGCTTTGCCGTCCCGGGACAGTTTTGGAGCAATCAGCCCCAGCATTTT. It codes for CASSFAVPGQFWSNQPQHF.